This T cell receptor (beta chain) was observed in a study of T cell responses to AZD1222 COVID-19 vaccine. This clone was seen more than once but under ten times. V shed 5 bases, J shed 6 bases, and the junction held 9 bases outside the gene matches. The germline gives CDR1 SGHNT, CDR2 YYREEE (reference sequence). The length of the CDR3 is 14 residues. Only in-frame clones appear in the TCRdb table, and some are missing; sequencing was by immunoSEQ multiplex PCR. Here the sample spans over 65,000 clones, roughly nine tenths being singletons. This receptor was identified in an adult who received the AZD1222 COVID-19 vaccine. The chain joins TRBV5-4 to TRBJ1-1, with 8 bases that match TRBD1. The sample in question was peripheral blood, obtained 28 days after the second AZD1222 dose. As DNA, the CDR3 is TGTGCCAGCAGAGCGGACAGGGCTTTACCTGAAGCTTTCTTT. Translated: CASRADRALPEAFF.